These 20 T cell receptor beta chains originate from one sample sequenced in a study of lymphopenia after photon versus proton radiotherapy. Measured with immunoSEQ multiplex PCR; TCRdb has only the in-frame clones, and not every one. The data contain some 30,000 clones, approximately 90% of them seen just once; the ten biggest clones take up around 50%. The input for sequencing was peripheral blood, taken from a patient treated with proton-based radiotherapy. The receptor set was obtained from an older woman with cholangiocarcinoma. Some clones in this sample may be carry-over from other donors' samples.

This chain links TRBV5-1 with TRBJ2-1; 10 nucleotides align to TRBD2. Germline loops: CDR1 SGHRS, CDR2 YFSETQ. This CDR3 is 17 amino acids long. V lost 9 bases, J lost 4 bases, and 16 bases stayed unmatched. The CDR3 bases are TGCGCCACCAAACAACTAGCGGGATTCTCCTCGTACAATGAGCAGTTCTTC. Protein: CATKQLAGFSSYNEQFF.

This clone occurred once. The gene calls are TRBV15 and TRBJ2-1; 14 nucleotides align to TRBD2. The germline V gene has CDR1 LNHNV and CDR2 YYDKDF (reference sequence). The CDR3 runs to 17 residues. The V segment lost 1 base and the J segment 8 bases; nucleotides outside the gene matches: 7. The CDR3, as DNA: TGTGCCACCAGCAGAGGGTATGGGACTAGCGGGAGCTATGAGCAGTTCTTC. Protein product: CATSRGYGTSGSYEQFF.

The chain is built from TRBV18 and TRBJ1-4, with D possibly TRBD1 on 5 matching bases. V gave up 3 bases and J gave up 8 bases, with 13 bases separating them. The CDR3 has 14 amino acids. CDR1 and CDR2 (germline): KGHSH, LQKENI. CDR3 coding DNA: TGTGCCAGCTCACCCCCGGGGCTACGGGAAAAACTGTTTTTT. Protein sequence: CASSPPGLREKLFF. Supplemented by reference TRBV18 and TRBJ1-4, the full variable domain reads NAGVMQNPRHLVRRRGQEARLRCSPMKGHSHVYWYRQLPEEGLKFMVYLQKENIIDESGMPKERFSAEFPKEGPSILRIQQVVRGDSAAYFCASSPPGLREKLFFGSGTQLSVL.

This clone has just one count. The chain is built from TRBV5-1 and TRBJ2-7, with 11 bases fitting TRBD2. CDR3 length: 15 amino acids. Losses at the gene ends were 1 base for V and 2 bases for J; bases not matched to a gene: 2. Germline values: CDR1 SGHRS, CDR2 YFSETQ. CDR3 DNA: TGCGCCAGCAGCTTGCAACTAGCGGGGGCCTACGAGCAGTACTTC. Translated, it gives CASSLQLAGAYEQYF.

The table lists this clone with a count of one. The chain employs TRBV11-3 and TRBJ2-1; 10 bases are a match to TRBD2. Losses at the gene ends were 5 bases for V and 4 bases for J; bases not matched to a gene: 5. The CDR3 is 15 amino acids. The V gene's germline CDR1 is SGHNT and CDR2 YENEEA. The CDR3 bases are TGTGCCAGCAGCAGTACTAGCGGGGCTTACAATGAGCAGTTCTTC. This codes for CASSSTSGAYNEQFF.

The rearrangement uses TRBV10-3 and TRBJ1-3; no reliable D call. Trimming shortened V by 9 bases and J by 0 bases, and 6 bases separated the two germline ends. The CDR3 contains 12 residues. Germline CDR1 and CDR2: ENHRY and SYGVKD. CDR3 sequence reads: CAIASSGNTIYF. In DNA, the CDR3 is TGTGCCATAGCATCCTCTGGAAACACCATATATTTT.

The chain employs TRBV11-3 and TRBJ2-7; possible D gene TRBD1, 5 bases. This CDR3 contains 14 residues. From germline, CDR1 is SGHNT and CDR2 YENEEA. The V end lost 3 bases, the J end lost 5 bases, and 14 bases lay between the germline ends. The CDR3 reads CASSFREGSNEQYF. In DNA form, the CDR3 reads TGTGCCAGCAGCTTCAGGGAAGGGTCAAACGAGCAGTACTTC.

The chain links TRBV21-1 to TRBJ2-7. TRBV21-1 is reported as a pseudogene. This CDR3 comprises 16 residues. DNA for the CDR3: TGTGCCAGCAGCAAAGGGACCCGGAGCCCATCCTACGAGCAGTACTTC. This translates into CASSKGTRSPSYEQYF.

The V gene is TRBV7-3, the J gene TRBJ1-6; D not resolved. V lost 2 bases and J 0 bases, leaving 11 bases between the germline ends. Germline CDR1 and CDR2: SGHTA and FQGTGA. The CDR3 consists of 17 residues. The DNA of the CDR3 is TGTGCCAGCAGCTTAGGGAGCAGGAGCTCCTATAATTCACCCCTCCACTTT. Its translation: CASSLGSRSSYNSPLHF.

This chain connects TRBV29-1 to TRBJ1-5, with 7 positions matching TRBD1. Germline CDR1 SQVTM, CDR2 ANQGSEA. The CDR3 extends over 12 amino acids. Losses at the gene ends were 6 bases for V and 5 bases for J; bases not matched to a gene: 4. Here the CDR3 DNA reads TGCAGCGTACGACAGGGCGATCAGCCCCAGCATTTT. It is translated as CSVRQGDQPQHF. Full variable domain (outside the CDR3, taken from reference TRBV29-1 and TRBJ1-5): SAVISQKPSRDICQRGTSLTIQCQVDSQVTMMFWYRQQPGQSLTLIATANQGSEATYESGFVIDKFPISRPNLTFSTLTVSNMSPEDSSIYLCSVRQGDQPQHFGDGTRLSIL.

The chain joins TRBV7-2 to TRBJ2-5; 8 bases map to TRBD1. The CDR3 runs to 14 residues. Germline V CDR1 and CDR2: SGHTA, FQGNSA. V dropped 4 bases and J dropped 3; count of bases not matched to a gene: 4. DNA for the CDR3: TGTGCCAGCAGCTCCAACAGGGGGAAAGAGACCCAGTACTTC. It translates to CASSSNRGKETQYF.

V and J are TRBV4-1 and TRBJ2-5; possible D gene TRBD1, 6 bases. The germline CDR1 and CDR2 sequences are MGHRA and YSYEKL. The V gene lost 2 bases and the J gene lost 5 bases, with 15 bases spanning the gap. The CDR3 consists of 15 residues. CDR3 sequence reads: CASSQRQVSGETQYF. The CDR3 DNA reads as TGCGCCAGCAGCCAAAGACAGGTTTCGGGGGAGACCCAGTACTTC.

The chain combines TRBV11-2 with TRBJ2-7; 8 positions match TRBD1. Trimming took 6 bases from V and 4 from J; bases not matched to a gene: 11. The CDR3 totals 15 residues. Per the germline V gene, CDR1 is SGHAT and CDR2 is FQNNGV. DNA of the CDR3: TGTGCCAGCAGATCAGCCGGGACAGGCTTATACGAGCAGTACTTC. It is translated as CASRSAGTGLYEQYF.

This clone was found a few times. The CDR3 DNA follows: TGTGCCAGCGGACACCGGGACAGGACTCCAAACACTGAAGCTTTCTTT. It encodes CASGHRDRTPNTEAFF. The chain recombines TRBV19 with TRBJ1-1; TRBD1 aligns across 8 bases. Germline CDR1 LNHDA, CDR2 SQIVND (reference sequence). This CDR3 contains 16 residues. J lost 2 bases, V lost 9 bases, and 14 bases had no gene match.

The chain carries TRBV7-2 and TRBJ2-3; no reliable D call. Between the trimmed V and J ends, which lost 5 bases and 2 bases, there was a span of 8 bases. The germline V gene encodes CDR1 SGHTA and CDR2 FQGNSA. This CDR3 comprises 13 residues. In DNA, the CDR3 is TGTGCCAGCAGCCCCCGGGCCACAGATACGCAGTATTTT. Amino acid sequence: CASSPRATDTQYF.

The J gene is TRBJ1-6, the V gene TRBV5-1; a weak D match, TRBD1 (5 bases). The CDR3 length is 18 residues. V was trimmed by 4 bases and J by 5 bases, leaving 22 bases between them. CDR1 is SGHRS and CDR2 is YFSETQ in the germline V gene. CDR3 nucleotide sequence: TGCGCCAGCAGCAGGGACCCTACCGGGACCGATAATAATTCACCCCTCCACTTT. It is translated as CASSRDPTGTDNNSPLHF.

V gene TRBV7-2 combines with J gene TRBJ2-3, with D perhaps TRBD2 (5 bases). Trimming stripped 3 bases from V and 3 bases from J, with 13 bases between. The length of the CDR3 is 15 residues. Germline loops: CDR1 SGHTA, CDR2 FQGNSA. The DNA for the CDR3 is TGTGCCAGCAGCTTCAATCCGGGGTCGACAGATACGCAGTATTTT. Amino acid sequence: CASSFNPGSTDTQYF.

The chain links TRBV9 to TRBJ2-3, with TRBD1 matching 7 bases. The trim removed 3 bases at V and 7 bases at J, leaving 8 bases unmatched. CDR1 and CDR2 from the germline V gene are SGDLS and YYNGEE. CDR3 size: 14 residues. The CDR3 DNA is TGTGCCAGCAGCGGAACGGGACAGCTTAATACGCAGTATTTT. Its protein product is CASSGTGQLNTQYF.

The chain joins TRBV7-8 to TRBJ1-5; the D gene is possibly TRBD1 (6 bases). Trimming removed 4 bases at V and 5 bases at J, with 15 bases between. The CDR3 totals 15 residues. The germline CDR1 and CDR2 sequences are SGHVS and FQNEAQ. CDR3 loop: CASSSAGGGYQPQHF. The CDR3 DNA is TGTGCCAGCAGCTCAGCGGGGGGCGGCTATCAGCCCCAGCATTTT.

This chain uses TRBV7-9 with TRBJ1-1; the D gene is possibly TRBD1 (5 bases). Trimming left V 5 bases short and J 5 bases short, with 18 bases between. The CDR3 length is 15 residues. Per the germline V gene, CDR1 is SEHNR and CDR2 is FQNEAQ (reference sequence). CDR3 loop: CASSPYTGRATEAFF. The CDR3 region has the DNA TGTGCCAGCAGCCCATATACAGGAAGGGCAACTGAAGCTTTCTTT. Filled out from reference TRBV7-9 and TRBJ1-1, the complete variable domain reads DTGVSQNPRHKITKRGQNVTFRCDPISEHNRLYWYRQTLGQGPEFLTYFQNEAQLEKSRLLSDRFSAERPKGSFSTLEIQRTEQGDSAMYLCASSPYTGRATEAFFGQGTRLTVV.